Listed here are 25 T cell receptor beta chains from one sample, sequenced in a study of cytomegalovirus exposure and HLA in healthy donors. The PCR ran on 60 Vbeta and 13 Jbeta primers. Some clones are missing from TCRdb's copy, which holds only in-frame ones; the method was immunoSEQ multiplex PCR. The sample carries 150,000 to 200,000 clones, around 86% recorded once. Sequences were obtained from PBMCs. The origin of the receptors is a male donor in good health and CMV-seronegative.

The chain uses TRBV5-3 and TRBJ2-7; 14 positions agree with TRBD2. TRBV5-3 is reported as an ORF; its role is uncertain. The length of the CDR3 is 18 residues. V dropped 6 bases and J dropped 3; count of bases not matched to a gene: 14. Written as DNA, the CDR3 is TGTGCCAGAACTACCGGACTAGCGGGGGGCCTATATTTCTACGAGCAGTACTTC. Protein product: CARTTGLAGGLYFYEQYF.

This clone was counted a few times. The chain is built from TRBV6-5 and TRBJ2-1; tentative D call: TRBD2 (5 bases). Germline V lookup: CDR1 MNHEY, CDR2 SVGAGI. The V and J ends lost 2 bases and 9 bases respectively, with 17 bases between them. The CDR3 spans 15 residues. Written as DNA, the CDR3 is TGTGCCAGCAGTTACCATGTTACTAGATCGGGTGAGCAGTTCTTC. Protein product: CASSYHVTRSGEQFF.

The chain combines TRBV18 with TRBJ1-3; D might be TRBD1 (5 bases). The CDR3 extends over 13 amino acids. The V gene lost 0 bases and the J gene lost 8 bases, with 8 bases spanning the gap. Germline V lookup: CDR1 KGHSH, CDR2 LQKENI. The CDR3 sequence is CASSPPQGYTIYF. Here the CDR3 DNA reads TGTGCCAGCTCACCACCCCAGGGATACACCATATATTTT.

This clone showed up just a few times. The chain recombines TRBV4-1 with TRBJ1-3, with D perhaps matching TRBD1 (6 bases). V was cut by 4 bases and J by 0 bases, with 10 bases left in between. The CDR3 loop spans 15 amino acids. Germline V lookup: CDR1 MGHRA, CDR2 YSYEKL. This CDR3 reads CASSLGQSSGNTIYF. CDR3 DNA: TGCGCCAGCAGCCTCGGACAGAGCTCTGGAAACACCATATATTTT.

The chain links TRBV19 to TRBJ1-5, with TRBD1 matching 8 bases. The CDR3 sequence is 14 residues long. Trimming cost V 8 bases and J 5 bases; bases outside gene matches: 8. CDR1 LNHDA and CDR2 SQIVND come from the germline V gene (reference sequence). This CDR3 reads CASASTGGYQPQHF. The CDR3 DNA reads TGTGCCAGTGCTTCTACAGGGGGGTATCAGCCCCAGCATTTT.

This rearrangement joins TRBV6-1 to TRBJ2-5, with D perhaps matching TRBD1 (5 bases). Germline CDR1 is MNHNS and CDR2 is SASEGT. The CDR3 is 14 amino acids. V was shortened by 1 base and J by 3 bases, with 9 bases between the two germline ends. CDR3 sequence reads: CASSEVDKEETQYF. The CDR3 DNA reads TGTGCCAGCAGTGAAGTGGACAAAGAAGAGACCCAGTACTTC.

V and J are TRBV7-2 and TRBJ2-7, with D uncertain. Germline values: CDR1 SGHTA, CDR2 FQGNSA. The ends were cut back, 4 bases at V and 6 bases at J, with 13 bases in the middle. The CDR3 spans 13 residues. CDR3 residues: CASSSTYEPEQYF. As DNA, the CDR3 is TGTGCCAGCAGCTCCACCTACGAGCCCGAGCAGTACTTC. Full variable domain (rest looked up from reference TRBV7-2 and TRBJ2-7): GAGVSQSPSNKVTEKGKDVELRCDPISGHTALYWYRQSLGQGLEFLIYFQGNSAPDKSGLPSDRFSAERTGGSVSTLTIQRTQQEDSAVYLCASSSTYEPEQYFGPGTRLTVT.

The chain employs TRBV2 and TRBJ1-2; D call uncertain. V lost 5 bases to trimming and J lost 8 bases, with 15 bases between them. This CDR3 contains 13 residues. Per germline, CDR1 SNHLY and CDR2 FYNNEI. Written as DNA, the CDR3 is TGTGCCAGCAGTCCGACTCCCTCAAGCGGCTACACCTTC. Translation: CASSPTPSSGYTF.

V is TRBV7-6 and J is TRBJ2-1; D is unclear. Germline CDR1 reads SGHVS; CDR2 reads FNYEAQ. The CDR3 sequence is 15 residues long. Trimming left V 3 bases short and J 6 bases short, with 15 bases between. The CDR3 reads CASSLSRSPRNEQFF. The DNA for the CDR3 is TGTGCCAGCAGCTTGTCTAGGTCCCCCCGCAATGAGCAGTTCTTC.

V and J are TRBV7-8 and TRBJ1-4; D is undetermined. The CDR3 runs 15 residues. Looked up from germline, CDR1 is SGHVS and CDR2 is FQNEAQ. V was pared by 5 bases and J by 0 bases, with 10 bases between. CDR3 region: CASSITAATNEKLFF. CDR3 DNA: TGTGCCAGCAGCATCACAGCTGCAACTAATGAAAAACTGTTTTTT.

This clone was recorded only once. The chain has TRBV10-3 and TRBJ1-3; maybe TRBD1 (6 bases). Trimming took off 6 bases at V and 0 bases at J, with 12 bases between the two ends. Germline CDR1 is ENHRY and CDR2 is SYGVKD. This CDR3 comprises 15 residues. As DNA, the CDR3 is TGTGCCATCAGCACACAGGGTAGCTCTGGAAACACCATATATTTT. It is translated as CAISTQGSSGNTIYF.

This chain joins TRBV5-1 and TRBJ2-7; the D gene is possibly TRBD1 (5 bases). The ends were cut back, 0 bases at V and 4 bases at J, with 14 bases in the middle. This CDR3 has 15 amino acids. Germline loops: CDR1 SGHRS, CDR2 YFSETQ. CDR3 sequence: CASSLGAGLSYEQYF. The CDR3 nucleotides are TGCGCCAGCAGCTTGGGCGCAGGGTTGAGTTACGAGCAGTACTTC.

The CDR3 here is CASSTTGSPYEQYF. The CDR3 DNA reads as TGTGCCAGTAGTACGACAGGGAGTCCCTACGAGCAGTACTTC. The rearrangement links TRBV19 to TRBJ2-7; 7 bases map to TRBD1. Germline V lookup: CDR1 LNHDA, CDR2 SQIVND (reference sequence). There are 14 residues in the CDR3. With 4 bases clipped from V and 2 bases from J, the junction kept 5 bases outside the gene matches. The whole variable domain, remainder taken from reference TRBV19 and TRBJ2-7, is DGGITQSPKYLFRKEGQNVTLSCEQNLNHDAMYWYRQDPGQGLRLIYYSQIVNDFQKGDIAEGYSVSREKKESFPLTVTSAQKNPTAFYLCASSTTGSPYEQYFGPGTRLTVT.

V usage is TRBV7-9 and J usage is TRBJ2-5; 8 nucleotides agree with TRBD1. The closer fit of TRBJ2-7 to the DNA end suggests the J call may be wrong. This CDR3 has 14 residues. The germline CDR1 and CDR2 sequences are SEHNR and FQNEAQ (reference sequence). DNA of the CDR3: TGTGCCAGCACGACTCGGGACAGGAGCTACGAGCAGTACTTC. Its translation is CASTTRDRSYEQYF.

This clone showed up just once. The chain combines TRBV6-4 with TRBJ2-7; D unclear. CDR1 is MRHNA and CDR2 is SNTAGT in the germline V gene. V was trimmed by 6 bases and J by 2 bases, leaving 5 bases between them. The CDR3 loop spans 11 amino acids. CDR3 sequence reads: CASSSPYEQYF. The DNA for the CDR3 is TGTGCCAGCAGCTCTCCCTACGAGCAGTACTTC.

The J gene is TRBJ2-7, the V gene TRBV5-1; D is possibly TRBD1 (5 bases). Trimming left V 0 bases short and J 4 bases short, with 8 bases between. Germline CDR1 and CDR2: SGHRS and YFSETQ. The CDR3 loop spans 13 amino acids. CDR3 in DNA: TGCGCCAGCAGCTTGGCCCAGGGATACGAGCAGTACTTC. Its translation: CASSLAQGYEQYF.

This rearrangement joins TRBV21-1 to TRBJ1-5. TRBV21-1 is a known pseudogene. The CDR3 runs to 15 residues. Written as DNA, the CDR3 is TGTGCCAGCAGCAAGGGGACTTTCTTGAGTCAGCCCCAGCATTTT. Its protein product is CASSKGTFLSQPQHF.

This clone was observed a single time. The genes are TRBV5-1 and TRBJ1-2, with 7 bases fitting TRBD1. This CDR3 spans 15 amino acids. V gave up 2 bases and J gave up 4 bases; unmatched junction bases: 8. Germline V gene sequence: CDR1 SGHRS, CDR2 YFSETQ. The DNA for the CDR3 is TGCGCCAGCAGCTTCGCACAGGGGTCGTTCTATGGCTACACCTTC. This codes for CASSFAQGSFYGYTF.

This chain links TRBV7-8 with TRBJ1-3; the D is unclear. CDR3 size: 16 residues. From germline, CDR1 is SGHVS and CDR2 FQNEAQ. Trimming took 1 base from V and 4 from J, leaving 14 bases between them. This chain's CDR3 is CASSLGTGRLGNTIYF. In DNA, the CDR3 is TGTGCCAGCAGCTTAGGGACCGGGAGGCTCGGAAACACCATATATTTT.

On this clone: No DNA is shown, since the ends of the CDR3 on it are uncertain; the CDR3 is the one TCRdb lists. The chain uses TRBV13 and TRBJ2-1; the table's D call, TRBD2, was not checked against the DNA. Germline CDR1 reads PRHDT; CDR2 reads FYEKMQ (reference sequence). The CDR3 region is 12 residues in length, termini included. This chain's CDR3 is CASSLVGTGAFF.

The chain uses TRBV28 and TRBJ1-6; 8 bases fit TRBD1. The junction had 2 bases not matched to a gene; V was cut back by 3 bases and J by 7 bases. The germline gives CDR1 MDHEN, CDR2 SYDVKM. The CDR3 has 14 residues. The CDR3 here is CASSLGQENSPLHF. The DNA for the CDR3 is TGTGCCAGCAGTTTGGGACAGGAGAATTCACCCCTCCACTTT.

The V call is TRBV4-1, the J call TRBJ2-2; 13 nucleotides line up with TRBD2. The junction had 12 bases not matched to a gene; V was cut back by 0 bases and J by 5 bases. This CDR3 has 20 amino acids. Per the germline V gene, CDR1 is MGHRA and CDR2 is YSYEKL. Here the CDR3 reads CASSQERGLAGAPGTGELFF. For the CDR3, the DNA is TGCGCCAGCAGCCAAGAACGAGGACTAGCGGGGGCCCCCGGGACCGGGGAGCTGTTTTTT.

The chain couples TRBV6-1 to TRBJ1-1; 10 bases fit TRBD1. Germline V gene lookup returns CDR1 MNHNS and CDR2 SASEGT. The CDR3 contains 17 residues. V shed 4 bases, J shed 0 bases, and the junction held 8 bases outside the gene matches. CDR3: CASSATGGVNMNTEAFF. The CDR3 nucleotides are TGTGCCAGCAGTGCGACAGGGGGCGTAAACATGAACACTGAAGCTTTCTTT.

This rearrangement joins TRBV27 to TRBJ2-5; TRBD1 matches at 7 bases. V was pared by 5 bases and J by 3 bases, with 0 bases of the junction left unmatched. The CDR3 is made up of 12 amino acids. CDR1 and CDR2 (germline): MNHEY, SMNVEV (reference sequence). As DNA, the CDR3 is TGTGCCAGCAGTACAGGGGAAGAGACCCAGTACTTC. Translation: CASSTGEETQYF.

V and J are TRBV9 and TRBJ2-2, with D unresolved. The CDR3 is made up of 15 amino acids. Deletions cut 0 bases from V and 3 bases from J, with 9 bases between. Germline V gene sequence: CDR1 SGDLS, CDR2 YYNGEE. The CDR3 here is CASSVAQMDTGELFF. The CDR3 DNA sequence: TGTGCCAGCAGCGTAGCTCAGATGGACACCGGGGAGCTGTTTTTT.